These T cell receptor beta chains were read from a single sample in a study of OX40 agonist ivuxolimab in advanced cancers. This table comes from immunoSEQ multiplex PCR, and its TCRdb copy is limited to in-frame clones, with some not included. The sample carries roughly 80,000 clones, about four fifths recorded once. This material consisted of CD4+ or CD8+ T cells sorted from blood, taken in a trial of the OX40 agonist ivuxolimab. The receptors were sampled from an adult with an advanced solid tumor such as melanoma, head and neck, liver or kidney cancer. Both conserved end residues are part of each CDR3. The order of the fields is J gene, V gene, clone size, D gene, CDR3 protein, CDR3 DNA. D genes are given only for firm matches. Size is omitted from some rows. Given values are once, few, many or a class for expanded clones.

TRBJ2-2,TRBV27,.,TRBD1,CASRGLGTASGELFF,TGTGCCAGCAGAGGCCTAGGGACAGCATCCGGGGAGCTGTTTTTT
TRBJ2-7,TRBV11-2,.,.,CASSARRGAEEQYF,TGTGCCAGCAGCGCCCGCAGGGGGGCGGAAGAGCAGTACTTC
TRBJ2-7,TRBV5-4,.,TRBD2,CASSSGTSGSQHEQYF,TGTGCCAGCAGCTCCGGGACTAGCGGGAGTCAACACGAGCAGTACTTC
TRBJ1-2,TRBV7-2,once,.,CASRLANYGYTF,TGTGCCAGCAGATTAGCTAACTATGGCTACACCTTC
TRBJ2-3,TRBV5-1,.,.,CASSLGGGGPDTQYF,TGCGCCAGCAGCTTGGGAGGTGGGGGGCCAGATACGCAGTATTTT
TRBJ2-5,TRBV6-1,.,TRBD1,CASRGGQGGETQYF,TGTGCCAGCAGGGGCGGACAGGGGGGAGAGACCCAGTACTTC
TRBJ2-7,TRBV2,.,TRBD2,CASSGLAGYEQYF,TGTGCCAGCAGTGGGCTAGCGGGGTACGAGCAGTACTTC
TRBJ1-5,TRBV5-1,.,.,CASSTTGGPQPQHF,TGCGCCAGCAGCACCACGGGGGGGCCTCAGCCCCAGCATTTT
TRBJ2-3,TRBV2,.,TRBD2,CASRNGLAATDTQYF,TGTGCCAGCAGGAACGGACTAGCGGCCACAGATACGCAGTATTTT
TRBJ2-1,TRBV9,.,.,CASSVGVSEQFF,TGTGCCAGCAGCGTCGGGGTTAGTGAGCAGTTCTTC
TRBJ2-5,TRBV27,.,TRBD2,CASSLSALAGGQETQYF,TGTGCCAGCAGTTTATCTGCCCTAGCGGGGGGTCAAGAGACCCAGTACTTC
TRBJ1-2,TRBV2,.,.,CASRLGTTNYGYTF,TGTGCCAGCAGACTAGGGACAACTAACTATGGCTACACCTTC
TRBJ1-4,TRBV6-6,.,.,CASSYGPYEKLFF,TGTGCCAGCAGTTACGGGCCTTATGAAAAACTGTTTTTT
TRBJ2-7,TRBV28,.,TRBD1,CASDIERDRGGSYEQYF,TGTGCCAGCGACATAGAGAGGGACAGGGGGGGATCCTACGAGCAGTACTTC
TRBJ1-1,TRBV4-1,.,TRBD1,CASSSQGVGNTEAFF,TGCGCCAGCAGTTCACAGGGGGTCGGAAACACTGAAGCTTTCTTT
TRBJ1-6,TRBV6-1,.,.,CASRSGPNSPLHF,TGTGCCAGCAGGTCAGGGCCCAATTCACCCCTCCACTTT
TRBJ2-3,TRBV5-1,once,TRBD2,CASSGGLARTDTQYF,TGCGCCAGCAGCGGAGGACTAGCCCGTACAGATACGCAGTATTTT
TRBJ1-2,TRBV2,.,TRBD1,CASRQGSNYGYTF,TGTGCCAGCAGACAGGGGTCCAACTATGGCTACACCTTC
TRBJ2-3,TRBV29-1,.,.,CSVERGRARDTQYF,TGCAGCGTTGAAAGGGGCAGGGCACGAGATACGCAGTATTTT
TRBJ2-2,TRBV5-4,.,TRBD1,CASSPLGDRGPNTGELFF,TGTGCCAGCAGCCCCCTGGGCGACAGGGGACCGAACACCGGGGAGCTGTTTTTT
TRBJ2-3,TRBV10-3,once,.,CATSGSDTQYF,TGTGCCACCTCGGGGTCTGATACGCAGTATTTT
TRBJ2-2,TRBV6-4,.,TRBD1,CASSIGDRTGELFF,TGTGCCAGCAGTATCGGGGACAGAACCGGGGAGCTGTTTTTT
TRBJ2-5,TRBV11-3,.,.,CASSSPSRGGETQYF,TGTGCCAGCAGCTCCCCGTCCAGGGGGGGGGAGACCCAGTACTTC
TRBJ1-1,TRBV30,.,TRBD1,CAWSAPGGGPPTEAFF,TGTGCCTGGAGTGCCCCTGGAGGGGGCCCCCCCACTGAAGCTTTCTTT
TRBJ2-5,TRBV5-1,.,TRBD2,CASSLVAGGPGTQYF,TGCGCCAGCAGCTTAGTAGCGGGGGGCCCAGGGACCCAGTACTTC
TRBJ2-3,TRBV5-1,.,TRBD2,CASSFTSGGGSTDTQYF,TGCGCCAGCAGCTTTACTAGCGGGGGAGGGAGCACAGATACGCAGTATTTT
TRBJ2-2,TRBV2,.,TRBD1,CASSRQGGNTGELFF,TGTGCCAGCAGTCGACAGGGGGGAAACACCGGGGAGCTGTTTTTT
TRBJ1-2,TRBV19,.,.,CASSIILGYGYTF,TGTGCCAGTAGTATAATCTTGGGGTATGGCTACACCTTC
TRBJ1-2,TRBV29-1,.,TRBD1,CSVRTGARIGYTF,TGCAGCGTCAGGACAGGGGCCCGGATTGGCTACACCTTC
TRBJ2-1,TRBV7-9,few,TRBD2,CASSTIAGQTYNEQFF,TGTGCCAGCAGCACCATAGCGGGCCAAACCTACAATGAGCAGTTCTTC
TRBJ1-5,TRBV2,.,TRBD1,CASSGGQGNQPQHF,TGTGCCAGCAGTGGCGGACAGGGCAATCAGCCCCAGCATTTT
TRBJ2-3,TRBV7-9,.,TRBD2,CASSPGLAGADTQYF,TGTGCCAGCAGCCCAGGACTAGCGGGAGCGGATACGCAGTATTTT
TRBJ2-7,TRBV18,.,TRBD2,CASSPLSGRRANEQYF,TGTGCCAGCTCACCACTGAGCGGGAGGAGGGCTAACGAGCAGTACTTC
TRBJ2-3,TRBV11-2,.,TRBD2,CASSLRVAGMGDTQYF,TGTGCCAGCAGCTTAAGGGTAGCGGGAATGGGAGATACGCAGTATTTT
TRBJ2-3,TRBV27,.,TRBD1,CASRRTGSDTQYF,TGTGCCAGCAGACGGACAGGGAGCGATACGCAGTATTTT
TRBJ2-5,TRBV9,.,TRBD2,CASSPYVAGGQETQYF,TGTGCCAGCAGCCCATATGTAGCGGGGGGGCAAGAGACCCAGTACTTC
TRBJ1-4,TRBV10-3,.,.,CASSAALATNEKLFF,TGTGCCTCTTCCGCTGCATTAGCAACTAATGAAAAACTGTTTTTT